Given below is one T cell receptor beta chain in context. A much bigger clone sits one base away, suggesting this may be a read error. The CDR3 has 12 residues. Germline values: CDR1 KGHSH, CDR2 LQKENI. TCRdb re-analysed the 5' RACE reads in MiXCR, keeping a single row per CDR3 protein. The sample has about 63,000 distinct CDR3 sequences, about 17% seen once. The sample belongs to a study of T cells of healthy individuals. The receptor was derived from a human donor in good health. The chain is built from TRBV18 and TRBJ1-5; D is perhaps TRBD1 (6 bases). This CDR3 is CVSSPQGQPQHF. CDR3 DNA sequence: TGTGTCAGCTCACCTCAGGGGCAGCCCCAGCATTTT. Full variable domain (missing parts from reference TRBV18 and TRBJ1-5): NAGVMQNPRHLVRRRGQEARLRCSPMKGHSHVYWYRQLPEEGLKFMVYLQKENIIDESGMPKERFSAEFPKEGPSILRIQQVVRGDSAAYFCVSSPQGQPQHFGDGTRLSIL.